Listed below are T cell receptor beta chains from one sample, sequenced in a study of T cell repertoires in cytomegalovirus infection. TCRdb reprocessed the reads with MiXCR, giving one entry per CDR3 protein. The table has about 180,000 distinct CDR3 sequences, roughly 21% seen once; the top ten hold about 25%. No antigen is known for these receptors. The material was CD8+ T cells from cultured PBMCs, obtained from culture after CMV antigen stimulation. All receptors come from a human donor in good health (CMV status not recorded). Some clones in this sample may be carry-over from other donors' samples. The CDR3 runs from the conserved cysteine through the conserved F or W. The D gene is left open where the match is weak. Part of the rows lack a size; the others show once, few, many or a class for expanded clones.

j_gene: TRBJ1-5; v_gene: TRBV4-1; d_gene: .; abundance: few; len: 16; CDR3nt: TGCGCCAGCAGCCAAGACTCAGGAGGGATCCGGCAGCCCCAGCATTTT; CDR3aa: CASSQDSGGIRQPQHF
j_gene: TRBJ2-3; v_gene: TRBV7-6; d_gene: TRBD2; abundance: .; len: 15; CDR3nt: TGTGCCAGCAGCCGGACCGGACTAGCTGGAGATACGCAGTATTTT; CDR3aa: CASSRTGLAGDTQYF
j_gene: TRBJ1-4; v_gene: TRBV12-3/TRBV12-4; d_gene: TRBD1; abundance: few; len: 16; CDR3nt: TGTGCCAGCAGTTTATTCCAGGACAGGGTTAATGAAAAACTGTTTTTT; CDR3aa: CASSLFQDRVNEKLFF
j_gene: TRBJ2-7; v_gene: TRBV7-6; d_gene: .; abundance: few; len: 12; CDR3nt: TGTGCCAGCATCGGACAGTCCTACGAGCAGTACTTC; CDR3aa: CASIGQSYEQYF
j_gene: TRBJ1-1; v_gene: TRBV11-2; d_gene: .; abundance: few; len: 12; CDR3nt: TGTGCCAGCAGCCGACAGAGACCTGAAGCTTTCTTT; CDR3aa: CASSRQRPEAFF
j_gene: TRBJ1-6; v_gene: TRBV27; d_gene: .; abundance: .; len: 13; CDR3nt: TGTGACAGCAGAGGAGCCTATAATTCACCCCTCCACTTT; CDR3aa: CDSRGAYNSPLHF
j_gene: TRBJ1-1; v_gene: TRBV6-5; d_gene: TRBD1; abundance: .; len: 13; CDR3nt: TGTGCCAGCAGTAACAGGGGGTACACTGAAGCTTTCTTT; CDR3aa: CASSNRGYTEAFF
j_gene: TRBJ2-1; v_gene: TRBV7-2; d_gene: TRBD2; abundance: .; len: 22; CDR3nt: TGTGCCAGCAGCTTAGCGCGATTTGGGCTAGCGGGGCCGCAAAGCTCCTACAATGAGCAGTTCTTC; CDR3aa: CASSLARFGLAGPQSSYNEQFF
j_gene: TRBJ2-3; v_gene: TRBV27; d_gene: .; abundance: few; len: 14; CDR3nt: TGTGCCAGCAGTTTATTAACGGACACAGATACGCAGTATTTT; CDR3aa: CASSLLTDTDTQYF
j_gene: TRBJ2-3; v_gene: TRBV4-1; d_gene: TRBD2; abundance: medium-sized; len: 19; CDR3nt: TGCGCCAGCAGCCAAATAGCCCCCTTCACTAGCGGGGGTTCAGATACGCAGTATTTT; CDR3aa: CASSQIAPFTSGGSDTQYF
j_gene: TRBJ2-1; v_gene: TRBV7-9; d_gene: TRBD1; abundance: few; len: 14; CDR3nt: TGTGCCAGCAGCCCCCAGGACAGGGTGGATGAGCAGTTCTTC; CDR3aa: CASSPQDRVDEQFF
j_gene: TRBJ2-7; v_gene: TRBV6-2/TRBV6-3; d_gene: TRBD2; abundance: .; len: 18; CDR3nt: TGTGCCAGCAGTTACTCGAAGCTCGGGGCGGGGGTAACCTACGAGCAGTACTTC; CDR3aa: CASSYSKLGAGVTYEQYF
j_gene: TRBJ2-3; v_gene: TRBV25-1; d_gene: TRBD2; abundance: few; len: 16; CDR3nt: TGTGCCAGCAGTGAATCAAGTAGCGGGGGCACAGATACGCAGTATTTT; CDR3aa: CASSESSSGGTDTQYF
j_gene: TRBJ2-2; v_gene: TRBV9; d_gene: .; abundance: few; len: 19; CDR3nt: TGTGCCAGCAGCGTTCGAAGTCTCCCCGGGACGGGCGACACCGGGGAGCTGTTTTTT; CDR3aa: CASSVRSLPGTGDTGELFF
j_gene: TRBJ1-6; v_gene: TRBV4-3; d_gene: .; abundance: few; len: 18; CDR3nt: TGCGCCAGCAGCCAGGACTGGGAATCGAGCTCCTATAATTCACCCCTCCACTTT; CDR3aa: CASSQDWESSSYNSPLHF
j_gene: TRBJ1-2; v_gene: TRBV7-2; d_gene: TRBD1; abundance: .; len: 14; CDR3nt: TGTGCCAGCAGCTTGGGACAGGGCGCCTATGGCTACACCTTC; CDR3aa: CASSLGQGAYGYTF
j_gene: TRBJ1-1; v_gene: TRBV29-1; d_gene: .; abundance: .; len: 13; CDR3nt: TGCAGCTTACATAAAGCGGGAGCCACTGAAGCTTTCTTT; CDR3aa: CSLHKAGATEAFF
j_gene: TRBJ2-7; v_gene: TRBV6-6; d_gene: .; abundance: .; len: 13; CDR3nt: TGTGCCAGCAGCCCCACCCTCCCTGAGGAGCAGTACTTC; CDR3aa: CASSPTLPEEQYF
j_gene: TRBJ2-4; v_gene: TRBV15; d_gene: .; abundance: .; len: 17; CDR3nt: TGTGCCACCAGCACATCAGGGACGAATTTAGCCAAAAACATTCAGTACTTC; CDR3aa: CATSTSGTNLAKNIQYF
j_gene: TRBJ1-5; v_gene: TRBV7-9; d_gene: TRBD1; abundance: many; len: 16; CDR3nt: TGTGCCAGCACCGCTACAGGGGAACTCGGCAATCAGCCCCAGCATTTT; CDR3aa: CASTATGELGNQPQHF
j_gene: TRBJ1-2; v_gene: TRBV7-2; d_gene: .; abundance: .; len: 14; CDR3nt: TGTGCCAGCAGCGCAGAGGAGGGGCCCTATGGCTACACCTTC; CDR3aa: CASSAEEGPYGYTF
j_gene: TRBJ2-1; v_gene: TRBV5-6; d_gene: .; abundance: few; len: 15; CDR3nt: TGTGCCAGCAGCTTGGCAAGGGGGGGACGGAATGAGCAGTTCTTC; CDR3aa: CASSLARGGRNEQFF
j_gene: TRBJ2-1; v_gene: TRBV11-3; d_gene: .; abundance: .; len: 16; CDR3nt: TGTGCCAGCAGCTTAGGCGACAGTCCCCGCGACAATGAGCAGTTCTTC; CDR3aa: CASSLGDSPRDNEQFF
j_gene: TRBJ1-1; v_gene: TRBV12-3/TRBV12-4; d_gene: TRBD1; abundance: medium-sized; len: 14; CDR3nt: TGTGCCACCTCTAGCGGACAGGGAGGGACTGAAGCTTTCTTT; CDR3aa: CATSSGQGGTEAFF